Presented here are 8 T cell receptor beta chains from one specimen sequenced in a study of Tregs in tolerant kidney transplant recipients. The table came from immunoSEQ multiplex PCR; TCRdb's copy has only in-frame clones and leaves some out. The sample includes 200,000 to 300,000 clones, 65% to 85% seen only once; the top ten take 0.55% to 0.65%. The sample comprised CD4+ T cells from blood. These receptors all come from a human donor in good health.

The chain employs TRBV25-1 and TRBJ2-1, with D possibly matching TRBD2 (5 bases). Germline V gives CDR1 MGHDK, CDR2 SYGVNS. V lost 3 bases and J lost 3, with 9 bases in between. The CDR3 has 14 amino acids. DNA for the CDR3: TGTGCCAGCAGTGATCTAGCAGACTACAATGAGCAGTTCTTC. It encodes CASSDLADYNEQFF.

This clone was counted a few times. The chain is built from TRBV5-1 and TRBJ1-1, with D possibly being TRBD1 (5 bases). Germline CDR1 SGHRS, CDR2 YFSETQ. Trimming cost V 3 bases and J 0 bases, with 15 bases left between them. This CDR3 contains 16 residues. Here the CDR3 DNA reads TGCGCCAGCAGCTACACGCCGGGACCCCTGAACACTGAAGCTTTCTTT. Translated, it gives CASSYTPGPLNTEAFF.

This clone was counted a single time. This chain uses TRBV18 with TRBJ2-6; no clear D gene. This CDR3 comprises 13 residues. Deletions cut 3 bases from V and 3 bases from J, with 3 bases between. The germline V gene has CDR1 KGHSH and CDR2 LQKENI. The CDR3 DNA sequence: TGTGCCAGCTCACCTAATGGGGCCAACGTCCTGACTTTC. Translated: CASSPNGANVLTF.

This clone was seen a few times. This chain uses TRBV6-5 with TRBJ1-6, with TRBD1 as a possible D gene (5 bases). Germline V gives CDR1 MNHEY, CDR2 SVGAGI. Trimming removed 2 bases from V and 7 bases from J, with 12 bases in between. The CDR3 contains 15 residues. CDR3: CASSYGQGGNSPLHF. CDR3 in DNA: TGTGCCAGCAGTTACGGGCAGGGTGGGAATTCACCCCTCCACTTT.

This clone appeared a few times. The chain links TRBV19 to TRBJ2-1; 9 positions match TRBD2. Germline CDR1 reads LNHDA; CDR2 reads SQIVND (reference sequence). Germline trimming cut 4 bases from V and 9 bases from J; bases unmatched to any gene: 4. The CDR3 runs 13 residues. CDR3 DNA: TGTGCCAGTAGTAGCGGGAGGGCCGGTGAGCAGTTCTTC. This sequence encodes CASSSGRAGEQFF.

The rearrangement joins TRBV6-5 to TRBJ2-7, with D perhaps matching TRBD1 (6 bases). This CDR3 region has 15 residues. Trimming took off 10 bases at V and 0 bases at J, with 19 bases between the two ends. CDR1 and CDR2 (germline): MNHEY, SVGAGI. CDR3 sequence (DNA): TGTGCCACACGAGGGGAGCTAGGGGGCTCCTACGAGCAGTACTTC. It specifies CATRGELGGSYEQYF.

The chain is built from TRBV7-9 and TRBJ1-1; the D is unclear. The CDR3 runs 13 residues. V lost 1 base and J lost 9, with 12 bases in between. Looked up from germline, CDR1 is SEHNR and CDR2 is FQNEAQ (reference sequence). CDR3 nucleotides: TGTGCCAGCAGCTTAGAGGAGGGAAGTCAAGCTTTCTTT. As protein: CASSLEEGSQAFF.

CDR3 DNA: TGTGCCAGCAGTGAGAGGCTAGCGGGGGTGTTCTTC. Amino acids: CASSERLAGVFF. V usage is TRBV2 and J usage is TRBJ2-1; 10 positions match TRBD2. This CDR3 spans 12 amino acids. CDR1 is SNHLY and CDR2 is FYNNEI in the germline V gene. Trimming at V came to 3 bases and at J to 15 bases, leaving 5 bases not matched to a gene.